This TCR beta chain came from a study of shared clonotypes between healthy human individuals. Naive CD8 populations comprised CD45RO-negative cells positively selected for CCR7, excluding terminally differentiated effector memory CD45RA+ cells. Here immunoSEQ multiplex PCR was the method, and the copy in TCRdb shows in-frame clones only, minus some. The sample holds some 2 million clones, less than 95% seen once. V lost 4 bases to trimming and J lost 1 base, with 8 bases between them. CDR1 SEHNR and CDR2 FQNEAQ come from the germline V gene (reference sequence). The CDR3 consists of 15 residues. The source of this sequence is a man aged 18 to 35 in good health. This chain links TRBV7-9 with TRBJ2-6; TRBD2 is a possible D gene (5 bases). Sequenced input: naive CD8+ T cells sorted from blood. The CDR3 reads CASSSPGSGANVLTF. The CDR3 nucleotides read TGTGCCAGCAGCTCCCCGGGGTCTGGGGCCAACGTCCTGACTTTC.